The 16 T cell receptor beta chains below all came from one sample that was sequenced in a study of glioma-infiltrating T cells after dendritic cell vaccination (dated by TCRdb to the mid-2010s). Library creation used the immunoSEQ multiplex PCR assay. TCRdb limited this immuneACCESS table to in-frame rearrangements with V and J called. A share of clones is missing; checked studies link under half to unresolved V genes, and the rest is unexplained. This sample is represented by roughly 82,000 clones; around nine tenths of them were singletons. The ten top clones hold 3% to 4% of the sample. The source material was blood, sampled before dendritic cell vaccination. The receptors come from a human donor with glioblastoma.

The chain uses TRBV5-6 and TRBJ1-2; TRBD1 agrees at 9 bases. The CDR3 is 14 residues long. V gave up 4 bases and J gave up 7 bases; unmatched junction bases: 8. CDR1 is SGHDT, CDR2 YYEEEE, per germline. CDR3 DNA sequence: TGTGCCAGCAGCCCCGACCGGGACAGGGTTGGCTACACCTTC. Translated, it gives CASSPDRDRVGYTF.

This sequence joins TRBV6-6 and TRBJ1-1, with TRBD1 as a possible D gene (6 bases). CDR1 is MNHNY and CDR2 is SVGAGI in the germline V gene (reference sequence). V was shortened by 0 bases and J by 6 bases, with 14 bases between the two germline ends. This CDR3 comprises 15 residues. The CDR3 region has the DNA TGTGCCAGCAGTTACTCGATAAGCAGGGGCCCTGAAGCTTTCTTT. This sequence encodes CASSYSISRGPEAFF.

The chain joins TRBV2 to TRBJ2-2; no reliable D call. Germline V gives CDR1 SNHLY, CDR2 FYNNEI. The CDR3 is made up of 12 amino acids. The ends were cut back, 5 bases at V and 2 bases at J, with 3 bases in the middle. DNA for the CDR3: TGTGCCAGCAGTCTCAACACCGGGGAGCTGTTTTTT. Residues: CASSLNTGELFF.

As DNA, the CDR3 is TGTGCCAGCTCCCCGGGACAACCGAACACTGAAGCTTTCTTT. Protein: CASSPGQPNTEAFF. The rearrangement links TRBV18 to TRBJ1-1; tentatively, D is TRBD1 (6 bases). The germline CDR1 and CDR2 sequences are KGHSH and LQKENI. The CDR3 has 14 amino acids. V was pared by 6 bases and J by 1 base, with 12 bases between. The variable domain in full, with the rest retrieved from reference TRBV18 and TRBJ1-1, is NAGVMQNPRHLVRRRGQEARLRCSPMKGHSHVYWYRQLPEEGLKFMVYLQKENIIDESGMPKERFSAEFPKEGPSILRIQQVVRGDSAAYFCASSPGQPNTEAFFGQGTRLTVV.

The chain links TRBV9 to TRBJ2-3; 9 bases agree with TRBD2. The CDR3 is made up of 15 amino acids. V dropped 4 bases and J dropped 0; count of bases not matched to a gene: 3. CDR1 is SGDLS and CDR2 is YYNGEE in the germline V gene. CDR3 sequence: CASSKGLASTDTQYF. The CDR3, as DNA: TGTGCCAGCAGCAAGGGACTAGCTAGCACAGATACGCAGTATTTT.

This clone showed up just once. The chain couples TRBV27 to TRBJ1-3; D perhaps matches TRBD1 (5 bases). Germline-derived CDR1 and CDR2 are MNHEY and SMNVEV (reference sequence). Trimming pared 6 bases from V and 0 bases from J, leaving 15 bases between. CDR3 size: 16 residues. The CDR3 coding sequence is TGTGCCAGCAGAAAACGGGGGGACGGCTCTGGAAACACCATATATTTT. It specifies CASRKRGDGSGNTIYF.

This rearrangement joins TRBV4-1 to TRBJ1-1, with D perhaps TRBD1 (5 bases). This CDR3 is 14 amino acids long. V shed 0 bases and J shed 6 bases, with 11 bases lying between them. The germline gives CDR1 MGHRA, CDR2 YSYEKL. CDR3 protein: CASSQDQTGPEAFF. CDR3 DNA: TGCGCCAGCAGCCAAGATCAAACAGGCCCTGAAGCTTTCTTT.

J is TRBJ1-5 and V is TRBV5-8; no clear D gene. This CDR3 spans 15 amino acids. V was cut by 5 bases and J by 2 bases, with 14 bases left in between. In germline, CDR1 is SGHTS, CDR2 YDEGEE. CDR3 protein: CASSSFGTGNQPQHF. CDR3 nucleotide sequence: TGTGCCAGCAGTTCTTTTGGTACAGGCAATCAGCCCCAGCATTTT.

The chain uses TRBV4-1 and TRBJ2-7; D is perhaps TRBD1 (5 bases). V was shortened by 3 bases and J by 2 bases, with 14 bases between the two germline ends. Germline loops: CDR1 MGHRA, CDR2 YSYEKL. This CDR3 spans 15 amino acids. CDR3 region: CASSQTDTQAYEQYF. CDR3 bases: TGCGCCAGCAGCCAGACAGACACTCAAGCCTACGAGCAGTACTTC.

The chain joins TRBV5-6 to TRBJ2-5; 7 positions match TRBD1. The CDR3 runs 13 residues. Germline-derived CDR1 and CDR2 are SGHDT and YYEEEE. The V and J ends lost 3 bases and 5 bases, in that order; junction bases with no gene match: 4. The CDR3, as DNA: TGTGCCAGCAGCTACAGGGGTGGCGAGACCCAGTACTTC. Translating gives CASSYRGGETQYF.

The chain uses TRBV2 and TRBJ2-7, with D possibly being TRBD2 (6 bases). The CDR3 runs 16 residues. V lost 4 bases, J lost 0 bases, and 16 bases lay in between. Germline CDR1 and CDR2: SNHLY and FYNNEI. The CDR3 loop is CASSGPRGEVSYEQYF. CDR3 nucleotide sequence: TGTGCCAGCAGTGGCCCCCGAGGGGAGGTCTCCTACGAGCAGTACTTC. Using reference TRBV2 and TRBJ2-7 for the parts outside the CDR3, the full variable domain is EPEVTQTPSHQVTQMGQEVILRCVPISNHLYFYWYRQILGQKVEFLVSFYNNEISEKSEIFDDQFSVERPDGSNFTLKIRSTKLEDSAMYFCASSGPRGEVSYEQYFGPGTRLTVT.

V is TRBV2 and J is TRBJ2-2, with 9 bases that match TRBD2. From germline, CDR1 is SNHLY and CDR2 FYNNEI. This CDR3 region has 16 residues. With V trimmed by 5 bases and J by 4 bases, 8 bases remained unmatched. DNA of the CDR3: TGTGCCAGCAGTACATCTTCGCGGGGGGGCACCGGGGAGCTGTTTTTT. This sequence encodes CASSTSSRGGTGELFF.

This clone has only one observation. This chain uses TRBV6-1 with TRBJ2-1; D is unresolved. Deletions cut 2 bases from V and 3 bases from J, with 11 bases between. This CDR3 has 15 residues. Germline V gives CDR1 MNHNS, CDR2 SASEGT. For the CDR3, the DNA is TGTGCCAGCAGTGAAACAGCCTCTCACTACAATGAGCAGTTCTTC. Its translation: CASSETASHYNEQFF.

The CDR3 here is CASSVGVASYEQYF. DNA for the CDR3: TGTGCCAGCAGCGTAGGAGTCGCCTCCTACGAGCAGTACTTC. This sequence joins TRBV9 and TRBJ2-7, with unresolved D. The CDR3 has 14 amino acids. V was shortened by 0 bases and J by 0 bases, with 7 bases between the two germline ends. CDR1 SGDLS and CDR2 YYNGEE come from the germline V gene. Full variable domain (rest looked up from reference TRBV9 and TRBJ2-7): DSGVTQTPKHLITATGQRVTLRCSPRSGDLSVYWYQQSLDQGLQFLIQYYNGEERAKGNILERFSAQQFPDLHSELNLSSLELGDSALYFCASSVGVASYEQYFGPGTRLTVT.

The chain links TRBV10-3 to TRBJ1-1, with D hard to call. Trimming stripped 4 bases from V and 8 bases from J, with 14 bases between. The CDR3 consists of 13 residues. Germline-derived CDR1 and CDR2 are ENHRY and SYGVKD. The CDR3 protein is CAISARTEREAFF. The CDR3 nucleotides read TGTGCCATCAGTGCCCGGACTGAGAGGGAAGCTTTCTTT.

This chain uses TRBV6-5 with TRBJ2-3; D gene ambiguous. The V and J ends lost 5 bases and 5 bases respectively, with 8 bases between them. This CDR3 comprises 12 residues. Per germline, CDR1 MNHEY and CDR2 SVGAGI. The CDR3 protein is CASSVQKDTQYF. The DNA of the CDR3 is TGTGCCAGCAGTGTGCAGAAAGATACGCAGTATTTT.